The 24 T cell receptor beta chains given below trace back to one sample, sequenced in a study of CD8 T cells in ankylosing spondylitis. TCRdb re-analysed the 5' RACE reads in MiXCR, keeping a single row per CDR3 protein. The profile covers under 130,000 distinct CDR3 sequences, with about 24% appearing a single time and 10% to 15% taken by the ten largest. The sample was synovial fluid, either unsorted or a sorted T cell fraction (not recorded which). The receptors shown here come from a male donor with ankylosing spondylitis.

This chain links TRBV20-1 with TRBJ2-7; the D is unclear. V lost 3 bases, J lost 3 bases, and 6 bases lay in between. The germline CDR1 and CDR2 sequences are DFQATT and SNEGSKA (reference sequence). This CDR3 contains 11 residues. CDR3 bases: TGCAGTGCTAGCGATGACTACGAGCAGTACGTC. Translated: CSASDDYEQYV.

The chain is built from TRBV5-1 and TRBJ2-5; D may match TRBD1 or TRBD2 (5 bases each). CDR1 is SGHRS, CDR2 YFSETQ, per germline. V lost 1 base and J 4 bases, leaving 14 bases between the germline ends. The CDR3 sequence is 15 residues long. The CDR3 protein is CASSLSMGVAETQYF. In DNA form, the CDR3 reads TGCGCCAGCAGCTTGTCCATGGGGGTGGCAGAGACCCAGTACTTC.

The chain couples TRBV29-1 to TRBJ1-2; weak D call: TRBD1 (5 bases). The CDR3 runs to 15 residues. CDR1 SQVTM and CDR2 ANQGSEA come from the germline V gene. V was cut by 2 bases and J by 2 bases, with 15 bases left in between. In nucleotides, the CDR3 is TGCAGCGTTGAACCCAGCCAGGGCGTAAACTATGGCTACACCTTC. Protein sequence: CSVEPSQGVNYGYTF.

This clonotype appeared a few times. The genes are TRBV27 and TRBJ2-2, with 12 nucleotides matching TRBD2. The CDR3 consists of 16 residues. The germline V gene has CDR1 MNHEY and CDR2 SMNVEV (reference sequence). The junction had 7 bases not matched to a gene; V was cut back by 5 bases and J by 6 bases. The CDR3 DNA follows: TGTGCCAGCAGTCCTTCCCTAGCGGGAGGGCCCGGGGAGCTGTTTTTT. Residues: CASSPSLAGGPGELFF.

J is TRBJ1-1 and V is TRBV24-1; TRBD1 is a possible D gene (5 bases). The V end lost 5 bases, the J end lost 3 bases, and 12 bases lay between the germline ends. The CDR3 loop spans 14 amino acids. Germline loops: CDR1 KGHDR, CDR2 SFDVKD. The CDR3 DNA sequence: TGTGCCACCAGTGGGTCGGGGGGGGACACTGAAGCTTTCTTT. Protein: CATSGSGGDTEAFF.

This clonotype was detected many times. This sequence joins TRBV18 and TRBJ2-7, with 8 bases aligning to TRBD1. This CDR3 has 16 residues. After removal of 1 base from V and 3 bases from J, the junction contained 8 bases not matched to a gene. From germline, CDR1 is KGHSH and CDR2 LQKENI. CDR3 coding DNA: TGTGCCAGCTCACCACGCCGACAGGGGACCCTCTACGAGCAGTACTTC. This gives the protein CASSPRRQGTLYEQYF.

The CDR3 DNA is TGTGCCAGCAGTTTAAACAGCCCTGAAGCTTTCTTT. Its translation: CASSLNSPEAFF. V gene TRBV12-3 or TRBV12-4 combines with J gene TRBJ1-1; no firm D call. This CDR3 spans 12 amino acids. Deletions cut 2 bases from V and 6 bases from J, with 7 bases between.

The chain uses TRBV20-1 and TRBJ2-3; TRBD2 aligns across 11 bases. CDR1 is DFQATT and CDR2 is SNEGSKA in the germline V gene (reference sequence). Trimming took 4 bases from V and 0 from J; bases not matched to a gene: 6. This CDR3 region has 16 residues. The CDR3 DNA follows: TGCAGTGCTATGGGACTAGCGGTAACTAGCACAGATACGCAGTATTTT. Its protein product is CSAMGLAVTSTDTQYF.

The CDR3 reads CASSQPGQGASEQYF. The CDR3 DNA reads TGTGCCAGCAGCCAACCGGGACAGGGGGCGTCCGAGCAGTACTTC. The J gene is TRBJ2-7, the V gene TRBV7-6; 12 bases are shared with TRBD1. Germline values: CDR1 SGHVS, CDR2 FNYEAQ. This CDR3 has 15 residues. V lost 5 bases and J lost 6; bases outside the gene matches: 8.

The chain is built from TRBV5-1 and TRBJ1-3; no definite D call. The CDR3 contains 13 residues. Trimming took off 0 bases at V and 4 bases at J, with 5 bases between the two ends. Germline V CDR1 and CDR2: SGHRS, YFSETQ. In nucleotides, the CDR3 is TGCGCCAGCAGCTTGGAACCGGGAAACACCATATATTTT. Encoded protein: CASSLEPGNTIYF.

This clonotype was observed a few times. The CDR3 DNA reads TGTGCCAGCAGTCCACAGGGAGTGGGGCAAGATACGCAGTATTTT. Protein product: CASSPQGVGQDTQYF. The chain couples TRBV7-9 to TRBJ2-3; D is possibly TRBD1 (6 bases). The CDR3 runs to 15 residues. V was shortened by 6 bases and J by 5 bases, with 18 bases between the two germline ends. Germline CDR1 SEHNR, CDR2 FQNEAQ (reference sequence).

The chain is built from TRBV10-3 and TRBJ2-1, with D perhaps matching TRBD1 or TRBD2 (5 bases each). This CDR3 is built from 14 residues. Looked up from germline, CDR1 is ENHRY and CDR2 is SYGVKD. V gave up 4 bases and J gave up 6 bases, with 13 bases separating them. In DNA, the CDR3 is TGTGCCATCAGTGCCTCCGGGACCCCCAATGAGCAGTTCTTC. It is translated as CAISASGTPNEQFF.

This clonotype was recorded a few times. The CDR3 nucleotides read TGTGCCAGCAGTTTTGGGACAGGGGGGTCCGGGGAGCTGTTTTTT. It is translated as CASSFGTGGSGELFF. The V call is TRBV12-3 or TRBV12-4, the J call TRBJ2-2, with 11 nucleotides matching TRBD1. CDR3 length: 15 amino acids. V shed 3 bases and J 6 bases; nucleotides not matched to a gene: 3.

This clonotype has just a few counts. The chain combines TRBV7-8 with TRBJ1-1; D remains unclear. Germline CDR1 reads SGHVS; CDR2 reads FQNEAQ. There are 14 residues in the CDR3. Trimming stripped 0 bases from V and 2 bases from J, with 7 bases between. The CDR3 loop is CASSLAVRNTEAFF. The CDR3 DNA reads TGTGCCAGCAGCTTAGCCGTGAGAAACACTGAAGCTTTCTTT.

The chain employs TRBV29-1 and TRBJ2-1, with D possibly called TRBD1 or TRBD2 (5 bases each). The CDR3 runs 17 residues. CDR1 is SQVTM, CDR2 ANQGSEA, per germline. V gave up 5 bases and J gave up 2 bases, with 22 bases separating them. The CDR3 DNA is TGCAGCGTTACCGGGACCACCACACCGAACACCTACAATGAGCAGTTCTTC. It encodes CSVTGTTTPNTYNEQFF.

This clonotype was recorded a few times. The chain links TRBV2 to TRBJ2-7; D might be TRBD1 (6 bases). The CDR3 loop spans 12 amino acids. V was shortened by 6 bases and J by 4 bases, with 10 bases between the two germline ends. Germline V gene sequence: CDR1 SNHLY, CDR2 FYNNEI. The CDR3 coding sequence is TGTGCCAGCAGCGGGGACACTTACGAGCAGTACGTC. This sequence encodes CASSGDTYEQYV.

This clonotype was detected a few times. The chain links TRBV11-2 to TRBJ2-1; TRBD1 is a possible D gene (5 bases). Germline V gene sequence: CDR1 SGHAT, CDR2 FQNNGV. Trimming left V 6 bases short and J 7 bases short, with 16 bases between. The CDR3 covers 14 residues. CDR3 amino acids: CASSRELGRNEQFF. The DNA for the CDR3 is TGTGCCAGCAGTCGTGAACTGGGGCGGAATGAGCAGTTCTTC.

The rearrangement links TRBV6-2 or TRBV6-3 to TRBJ1-5; D is perhaps TRBD1 (5 bases). Deletions cut 7 bases from V and 10 bases from J, with 23 bases between. This CDR3 comprises 15 residues. Germline V gene sequence: CDR1 MNHEY, CDR2 SVGEGT. The CDR3 sequence: CASTAGTAALGPQHF. CDR3 sequence (DNA): TGTGCCAGCACCGCCGGGACGGCGGCGTTAGGACCCCAGCATTTT.

The CDR3, as DNA: TGCAGTGCTAGAGACCGTAGCGGGAGAGTCTGGAATGAGCAGTTCTTC. Encoded protein: CSARDRSGRVWNEQFF. The V gene is TRBV20-1, the J gene TRBJ2-1, with 9 nucleotides matching TRBD2. From germline, CDR1 is DFQATT and CDR2 SNEGSKA (reference sequence). The CDR3 length is 16 residues. Trimming cost V 0 bases and J 7 bases; bases outside gene matches: 10.

V usage is TRBV15 and J usage is TRBJ2-3; D unresolved. The CDR3 is 14 residues long. The V end lost 3 bases, the J end lost 5 bases, and 12 bases lay between the germline ends. The germline V gene has CDR1 LNHNV and CDR2 YYDKDF (reference sequence). The CDR3 reads CATSRAPSEDTQYF. DNA of the CDR3: TGTGCCACCAGCAGGGCCCCGTCGGAAGATACGCAGTATTTT. Drawing the rest from reference TRBV15 and TRBJ2-3, the complete variable domain is DAMVIQNPRYQVTQFGKPVTLSCSQTLNHNVMYWYQQKSSQAPKLLFHYYDKDFNNEADTPDNFQSRRPNTSFCFLDIRSPGLGDTAMYLCATSRAPSEDTQYFGPGTRLTVL.

This chain joins TRBV5-1 and TRBJ1-2; weak D call: TRBD1 (6 bases). The CDR3 is made up of 17 amino acids. Trimming shortened V by 4 bases and J by 4 bases, and 23 bases separated the two germline ends. Germline-derived CDR1 and CDR2 are SGHRS and YFSETQ. The CDR3 loop reads CASSHAGSGHNIYGYTF. In DNA, the CDR3 is TGCGCCAGCAGCCACGCCGGTTCGGGACACAACATCTATGGCTACACCTTC.

This clonotype was seen ten or more times. The chain is built from TRBV5-1 and TRBJ1-2; TRBD1 matches at 9 bases. Germline V gene lookup returns CDR1 SGHRS and CDR2 YFSETQ. The CDR3 covers 13 residues. J gave up 6 bases and V 4 bases, and 4 bases lay outside the gene matches. This CDR3 is CASSPDRGDGYTF. In nucleotides, the CDR3 is TGCGCCAGCAGCCCGGACAGGGGAGATGGCTACACCTTC.

The CDR3 nucleotides read TGTGCCAGCAGCTTAGGGCGGGGCTTGTATTCCGAGCAGTACTTC. Protein sequence: CASSLGRGLYSEQYF. The genes are TRBV7-9 and TRBJ2-7; the D gene is possibly TRBD2 (6 bases). Trimming cost V 1 base and J 6 bases, with 16 bases left between them. The germline V gene has CDR1 SEHNR and CDR2 FQNEAQ (reference sequence). The CDR3 has 15 amino acids.

This clonotype was picked up a small number of times. The chain uses TRBV11-2 and TRBJ2-2, with TRBD2 matching 9 bases. Germline trimming cut 5 bases from V and 7 bases from J; bases unmatched to any gene: 11. The length of the CDR3 is 16 residues. Germline V gives CDR1 SGHAT, CDR2 FQNNGV. The chain's CDR3 is CASSLRLADGDGELFF. The CDR3 bases are TGTGCCAGCAGCCTGAGACTAGCGGACGGTGACGGGGAGCTGTTTTTT.